The clone carrying this T cell receptor beta chain appeared a few times. Its matching antigen is unknown. Per the germline V gene, CDR1 is SNHLY and CDR2 is FYNNEI. With V trimmed by 9 bases and J by 4 bases, 4 bases remained unmatched. This CDR3 contains 14 residues. Some clones are missing from TCRdb's copy, which holds only in-frame ones; the method was immunoSEQ multiplex PCR. The data hold about 73,000 clones, with roughly 73% observed a single time. This sample was taken from a study of vaccination effects on CD4 cells after COVID-19. Overall study: Researchers reported culturing approximately 1.8 million PBMC in each well, adding 8 to 10 IU/ml IL-2 and about 10 ug/ml peptides.

Having been cultured for 10 days, the cells underwent CD4+ T cell isolation. Each participant was given two doses of one vaccine (BNT162b2 or mRNA-1273). General study findings and limits: Long after vaccination, the clones induced by infection and by vaccine shrank markedly in size.

The V and J genes are TRBV2 and TRBJ2-2; 11 bases are a match to TRBD2. The receptor comes from a human donor who received a COVID-19 vaccine. This sample comprised CD4+ T cells from PBMCs cultured without peptide, obtained after COVID-19 vaccination. CDR3 DNA sequence: TGTGCCAGTGTAGCGGGGGGGCGCACCGGGGAGCTGTTTTTT. This sequence encodes CASVAGGRTGELFF.